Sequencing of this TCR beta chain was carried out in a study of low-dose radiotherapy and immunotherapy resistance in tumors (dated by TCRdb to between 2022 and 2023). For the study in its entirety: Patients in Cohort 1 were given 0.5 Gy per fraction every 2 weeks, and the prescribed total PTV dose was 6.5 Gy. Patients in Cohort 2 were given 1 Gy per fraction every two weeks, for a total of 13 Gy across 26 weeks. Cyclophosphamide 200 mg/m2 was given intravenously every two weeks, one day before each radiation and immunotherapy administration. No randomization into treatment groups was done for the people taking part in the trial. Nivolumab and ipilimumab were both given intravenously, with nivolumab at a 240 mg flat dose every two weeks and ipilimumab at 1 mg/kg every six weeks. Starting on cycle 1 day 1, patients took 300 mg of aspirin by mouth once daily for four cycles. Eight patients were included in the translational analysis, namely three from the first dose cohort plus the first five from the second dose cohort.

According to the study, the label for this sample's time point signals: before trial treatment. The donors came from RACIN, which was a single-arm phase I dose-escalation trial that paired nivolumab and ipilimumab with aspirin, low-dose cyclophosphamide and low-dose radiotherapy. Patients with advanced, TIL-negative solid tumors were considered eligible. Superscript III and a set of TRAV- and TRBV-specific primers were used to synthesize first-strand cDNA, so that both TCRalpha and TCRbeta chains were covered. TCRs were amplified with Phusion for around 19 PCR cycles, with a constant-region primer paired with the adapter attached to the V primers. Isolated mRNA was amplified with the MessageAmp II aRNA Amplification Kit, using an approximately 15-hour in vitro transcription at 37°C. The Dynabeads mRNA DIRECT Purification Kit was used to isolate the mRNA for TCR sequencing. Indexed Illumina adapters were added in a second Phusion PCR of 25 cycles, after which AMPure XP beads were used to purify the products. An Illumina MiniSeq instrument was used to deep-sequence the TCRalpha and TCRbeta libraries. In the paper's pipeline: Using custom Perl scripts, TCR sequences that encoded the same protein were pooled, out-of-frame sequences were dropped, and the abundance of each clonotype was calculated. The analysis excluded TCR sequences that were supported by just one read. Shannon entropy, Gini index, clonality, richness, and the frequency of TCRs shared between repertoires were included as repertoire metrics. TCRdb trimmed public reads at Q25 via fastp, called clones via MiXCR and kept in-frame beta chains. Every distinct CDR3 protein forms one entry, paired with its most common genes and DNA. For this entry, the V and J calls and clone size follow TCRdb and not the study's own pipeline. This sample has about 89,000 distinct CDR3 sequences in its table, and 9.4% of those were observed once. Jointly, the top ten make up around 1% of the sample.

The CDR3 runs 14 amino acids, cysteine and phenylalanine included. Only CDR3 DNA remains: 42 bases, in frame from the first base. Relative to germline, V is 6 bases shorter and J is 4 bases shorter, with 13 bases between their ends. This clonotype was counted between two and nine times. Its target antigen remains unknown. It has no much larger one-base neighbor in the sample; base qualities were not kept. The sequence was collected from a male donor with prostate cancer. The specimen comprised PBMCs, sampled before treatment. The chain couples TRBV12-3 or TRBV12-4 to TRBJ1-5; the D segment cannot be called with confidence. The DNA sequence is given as TGTGCCAGCAGCCGCACTTTTGGTAATCAGCCCCAGCATTTT. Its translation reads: CASSRTFGNQPQHF.